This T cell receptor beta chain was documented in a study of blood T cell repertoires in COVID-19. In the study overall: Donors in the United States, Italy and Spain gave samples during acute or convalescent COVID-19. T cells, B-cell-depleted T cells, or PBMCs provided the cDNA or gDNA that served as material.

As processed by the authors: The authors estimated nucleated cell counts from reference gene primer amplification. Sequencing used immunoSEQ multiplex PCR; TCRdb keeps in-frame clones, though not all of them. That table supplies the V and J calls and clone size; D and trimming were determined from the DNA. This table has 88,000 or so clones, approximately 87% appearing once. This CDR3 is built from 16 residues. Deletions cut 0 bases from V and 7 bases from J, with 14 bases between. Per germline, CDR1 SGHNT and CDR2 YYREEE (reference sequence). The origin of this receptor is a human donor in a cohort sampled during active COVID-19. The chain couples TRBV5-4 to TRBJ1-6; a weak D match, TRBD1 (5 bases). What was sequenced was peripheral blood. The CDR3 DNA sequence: TGTGCCAGCAGCTTGGCCCGGCGCCAGGGAAATTCACCCCTCCACTTT. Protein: CASSLARRQGNSPLHF.